These 14 T cell receptor beta chains came from one sample sequenced in a study of neoadjuvant anti-PD-1 for oral cavity cancer. Specified time point: after neoadjuvant nivolumab, at surgical resection. Libraries were prepared by immunoSEQ multiplex PCR; TCRdb keeps only in-frame clonotypes and omits some of them. The sample lists 8,300 or so clones, 67% seen once, with 3% to 3.5% in the top ten. The source material was PBMCs, sampled after nivolumab (anti-PD-1) treatment. These receptors originate from a person aged 35-80 years with oral cavity squamous cell carcinoma.

This sequence joins TRBV27 and TRBJ1-6; D perhaps matches TRBD1 (5 bases). Deletions cut 7 bases from V and 0 bases from J, with 16 bases between. Germline V gene data show CDR1 as MNHEY and CDR2 as SMNVEV (reference sequence). This CDR3 contains 17 residues. DNA of the CDR3: TGTGCCAGCACCGGGGGGACCCCAAGCTCCTATAATTCACCCCTCCACTTT. It yields the protein CASTGGTPSSYNSPLHF.

This clone was counted a few times. V usage is TRBV7-2 and J usage is TRBJ1-4; D ambiguous. The CDR3 length is 15 residues. V lost 1 base, J lost 9 bases, and 15 bases lay in between. The germline V gene encodes CDR1 SGHTA and CDR2 FQGNSA. This chain's CDR3 is CASSLVPEDPKKLFF. In nucleotides, the CDR3 is TGTGCCAGCAGCTTAGTGCCCGAGGACCCGAAAAAACTGTTTTTT.

V is TRBV2 and J is TRBJ1-1; D gene uncertain. V lost 2 bases, J lost 1 base, and 8 bases lay in between. From germline, CDR1 is SNHLY and CDR2 FYNNEI. The CDR3 consists of 14 residues. CDR3 amino acids: CASSEFSENTEAFF. The CDR3 bases are TGTGCCAGCAGTGAATTCTCAGAGAACACTGAAGCTTTCTTT.

CDR3 nucleotide sequence: TGTGCCAGCAGCTTAGGCTCCAGCCAAGAGACCCAGTACTTC. It translates to CASSLGSSQETQYF. The chain has TRBV7-9 and TRBJ2-5; D gene ambiguous. This CDR3 has 14 amino acids. Between the trimmed V and J ends, which lost 1 base and 1 base, there was a span of 7 bases. Germline V CDR1 and CDR2: SEHNR, FQNEAQ (reference sequence).

CDR3 bases: TGTGCCAGCAGTCGTACCTCTGGAAACACCATATATTTT. Its translation: CASSRTSGNTIYF. The rearrangement joins TRBV6-5 to TRBJ1-3, with D unclear. This CDR3 has 13 residues. Germline CDR1 MNHEY, CDR2 SVGAGI. With 5 bases removed from V and 0 bases from J, the gap between germline ends came to 5 bases.

This chain links TRBV6-6 with TRBJ1-5; no reliable D call. Looked up from germline, CDR1 is MNHNY and CDR2 is SVGAGI (reference sequence). Trimming pared 0 bases from V and 2 bases from J, leaving 8 bases between. The CDR3 runs to 15 residues. CDR3 residues: CASSYSRDGNQPQHF. CDR3 DNA sequence: TGTGCCAGCAGTTACTCTAGAGATGGCAATCAGCCCCAGCATTTT.

This clone has a single count. The chain is built from TRBV10-1 and TRBJ2-3; 7 bases are a match to TRBD2. With 6 bases clipped from V and 0 bases from J, the junction kept 9 bases outside the gene matches. The CDR3 contains 16 residues. CDR1 and CDR2 from the germline V gene are WNHNN and SYGVQD (reference sequence). The CDR3 DNA reads TGCGCCAGCAGCTCAGGTAGCGGGTCTAGCACAGATACGCAGTATTTT. It codes for CASSSGSGSSTDTQYF.

The chain joins TRBV19 to TRBJ1-1; maybe TRBD1 (6 bases). This CDR3 spans 13 amino acids. Deletions cut 6 bases from V and 4 bases from J, with 12 bases between. Germline V gene lookup returns CDR1 LNHDA and CDR2 SQIVND (reference sequence). CDR3 loop: CASSSGHSTEAFF. The CDR3 region has the DNA TGTGCCAGTAGCTCGGGACACTCCACTGAAGCTTTCTTT.

The V and J genes are TRBV2 and TRBJ2-1; 8 bases agree with TRBD1. J lost 2 bases, V lost 4 bases, and 4 bases had no gene match. Germline V gives CDR1 SNHLY, CDR2 FYNNEI. The CDR3 spans 15 residues. In nucleotides, the CDR3 is TGTGCCAGCAGTGGCCAGGACAGGGCCTACAATGAGCAGTTCTTC. It codes for CASSGQDRAYNEQFF.

The chain links TRBV7-2 to TRBJ1-2; perhaps TRBD1 as D (5 bases). Trimming took 2 bases from V and 0 from J, leaving 10 bases between them. This CDR3 region has 15 residues. The V gene's germline CDR1 is SGHTA and CDR2 FQGNSA. Here the CDR3 reads CASSLSRAPNYGYTF. Written as DNA, the CDR3 is TGTGCCAGCAGCTTATCCAGGGCCCCTAACTATGGCTACACCTTC.

The gene calls are TRBV4-1 and TRBJ1-2; perhaps TRBD1 as D (5 bases). The germline V and J ends were trimmed by 1 base and 4 bases, with 13 bases remaining between them. Germline CDR1 and CDR2: MGHRA and YSYEKL. This CDR3 is built from 15 residues. The CDR3 spells CASSQVRGWVYGYTF. The DNA for the CDR3 is TGCGCCAGCAGCCAAGTTCGGGGGTGGGTCTATGGCTACACCTTC.

The V call is TRBV4-3, the J call TRBJ2-3, with D perhaps matching TRBD1 (5 bases). V was clipped by 0 bases and J by 13 bases, with 14 bases between them. The CDR3 covers 13 residues. CDR1 is LGHNA, CDR2 YSLEER, per germline. Here the CDR3 DNA reads TGCGCCAGCAGCCAAGAAGGACACCCCAAGAAGTATTTT. It encodes CASSQEGHPKKYF.

This chain connects TRBV19 to TRBJ2-1; 9 bases align to TRBD1. The CDR3 spans 15 residues. The J segment lost 3 bases and the V segment lost 4 bases, leaving 4 bases of the junction unmatched. Germline V CDR1 and CDR2: LNHDA, SQIVND (reference sequence). The CDR3 DNA is TGTGCCAGTAGTACAGGGACAGGGTTCTACAATGAGCAGTTCTTC. Its protein product is CASSTGTGFYNEQFF.

The chain has TRBV12-5 and TRBJ1-1; no firm D call. The V gene lost 2 bases and the J gene lost 3 bases, with 7 bases spanning the gap. Germline-derived CDR1 and CDR2 are LGHNT and FRNRAP. The CDR3 runs 13 residues. The CDR3 nucleotides are TGTGCTAGTGGTTTGAGCGCATACACTGAAGCTTTCTTT. Translated, it gives CASGLSAYTEAFF.